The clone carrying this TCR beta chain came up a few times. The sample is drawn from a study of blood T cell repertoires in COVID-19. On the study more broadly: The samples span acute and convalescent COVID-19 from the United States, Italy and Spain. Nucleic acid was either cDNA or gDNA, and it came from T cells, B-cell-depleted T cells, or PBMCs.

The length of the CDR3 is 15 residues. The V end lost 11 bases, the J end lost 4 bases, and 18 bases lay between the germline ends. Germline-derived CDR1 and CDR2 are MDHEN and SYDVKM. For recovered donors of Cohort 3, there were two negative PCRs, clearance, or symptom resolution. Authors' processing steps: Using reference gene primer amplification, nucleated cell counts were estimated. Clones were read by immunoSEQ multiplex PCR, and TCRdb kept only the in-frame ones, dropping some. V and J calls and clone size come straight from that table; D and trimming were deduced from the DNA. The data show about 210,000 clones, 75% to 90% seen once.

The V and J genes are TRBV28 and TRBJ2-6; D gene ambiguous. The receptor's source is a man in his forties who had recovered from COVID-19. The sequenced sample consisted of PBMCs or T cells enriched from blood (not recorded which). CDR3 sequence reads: CARYRVLSGANVLTF. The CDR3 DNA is TGTGCCCGCTACCGGGTCCTCTCGGGGGCCAACGTCCTGACTTTC.